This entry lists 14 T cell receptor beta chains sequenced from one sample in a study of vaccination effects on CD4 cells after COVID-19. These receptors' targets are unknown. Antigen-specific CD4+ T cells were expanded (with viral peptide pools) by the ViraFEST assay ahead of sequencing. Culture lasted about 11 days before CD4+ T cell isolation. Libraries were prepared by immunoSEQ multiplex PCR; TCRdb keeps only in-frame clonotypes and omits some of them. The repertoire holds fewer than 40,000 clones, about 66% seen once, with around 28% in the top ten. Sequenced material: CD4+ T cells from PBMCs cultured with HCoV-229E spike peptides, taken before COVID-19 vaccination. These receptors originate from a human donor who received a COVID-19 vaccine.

The CDR3 loop reads CASRAARDRPRVSSYNEQFF. The CDR3 DNA reads as TGTGCCAGCAGGGCCGCCCGGGACAGGCCGAGGGTGAGCTCCTACAATGAGCAGTTCTTC. This chain joins TRBV2 and TRBJ2-1, with 8 positions matching TRBD1. The CDR3 spans 20 residues. V lost 6 bases to trimming and J lost 0 bases; unmatched junction nucleotides: 19. Germline CDR1 SNHLY, CDR2 FYNNEI.

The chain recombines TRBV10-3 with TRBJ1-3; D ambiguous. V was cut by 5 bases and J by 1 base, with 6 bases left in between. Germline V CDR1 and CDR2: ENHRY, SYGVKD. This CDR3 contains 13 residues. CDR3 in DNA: TGTGCCATCAGTAAAGAGTCTGGAAACACCATATATTTT. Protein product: CAISKESGNTIYF.

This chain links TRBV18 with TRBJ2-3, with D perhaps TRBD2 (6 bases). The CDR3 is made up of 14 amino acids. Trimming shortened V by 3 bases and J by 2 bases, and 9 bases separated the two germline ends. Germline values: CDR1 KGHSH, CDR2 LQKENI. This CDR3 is CASSPAGSTDTQYF. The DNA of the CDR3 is TGTGCCAGCTCACCGGCGGGGTCCACAGATACGCAGTATTTT.

CDR3 coding DNA: TGTGCCAGCAGCTTAGAAATAACCTATAATTCACCCCTCCACTTT. Protein product: CASSLEITYNSPLHF. V and J are TRBV7-2 and TRBJ1-6; the D is unclear. The germline V and J ends were trimmed by 1 base and 2 bases, with 6 bases remaining between them. The CDR3 length is 15 residues. Germline-derived CDR1 and CDR2 are SGHTA and FQGNSA.

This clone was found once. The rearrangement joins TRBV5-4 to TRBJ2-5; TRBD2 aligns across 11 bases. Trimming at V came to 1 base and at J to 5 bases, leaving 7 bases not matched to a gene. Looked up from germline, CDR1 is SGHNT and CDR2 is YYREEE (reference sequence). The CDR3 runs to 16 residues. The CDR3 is CASSLTSGRGGETQYF. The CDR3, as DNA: TGTGCCAGCAGCTTGACTAGCGGGAGAGGGGGTGAGACCCAGTACTTC. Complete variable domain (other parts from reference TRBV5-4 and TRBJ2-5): ETGVTQSPTHLIKTRGQQVTLRCSSQSGHNTVSWYQQALGQGPQFIFQYYREEENGRGNFPPRFSGLQFPNYSSELNVNALELDDSALYLCASSLTSGRGGETQYFGPGTRLLVL.

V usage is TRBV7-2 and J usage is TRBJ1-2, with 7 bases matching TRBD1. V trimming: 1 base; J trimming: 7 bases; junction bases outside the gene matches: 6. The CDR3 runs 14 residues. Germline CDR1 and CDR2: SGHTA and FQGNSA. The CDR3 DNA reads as TGTGCCAGCAGCTTAGTTCTGGCAGGGGGTGGCTACACCTTC. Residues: CASSLVLAGGGYTF.

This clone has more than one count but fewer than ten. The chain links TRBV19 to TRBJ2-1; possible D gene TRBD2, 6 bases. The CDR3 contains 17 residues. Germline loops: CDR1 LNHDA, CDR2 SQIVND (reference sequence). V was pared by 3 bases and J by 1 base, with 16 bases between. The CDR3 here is CASSIGGTSSSYNEQFF. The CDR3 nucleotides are TGTGCCAGTAGTATTGGGGGGACTTCTAGTTCCTACAATGAGCAGTTCTTC.

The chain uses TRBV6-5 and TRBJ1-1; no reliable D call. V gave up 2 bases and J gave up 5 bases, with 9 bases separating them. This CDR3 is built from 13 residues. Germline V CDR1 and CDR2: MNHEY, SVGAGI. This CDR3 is CASSYDRATEAFF. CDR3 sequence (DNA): TGTGCCAGCAGTTACGATAGGGCAACTGAAGCTTTCTTT.

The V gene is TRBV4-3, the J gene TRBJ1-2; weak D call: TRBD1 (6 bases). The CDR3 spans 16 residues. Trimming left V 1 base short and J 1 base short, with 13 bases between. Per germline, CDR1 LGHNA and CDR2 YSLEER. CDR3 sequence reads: CASSQATGINNYGYTF. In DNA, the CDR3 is TGCGCCAGCAGCCAAGCCACAGGGATTAATAACTATGGCTACACCTTC.

This CDR3 is CASSKETGLLNNSPLHF. The CDR3 DNA is TGTGCCAGCAGCAAAGAGACAGGGTTGCTCAATAATTCACCCCTCCACTTT. V gene TRBV21-1 combines with J gene TRBJ1-6; the table's D gene call, TRBD1, was not cross checked with the DNA. TRBV21-1 counts as a pseudogene. This CDR3 has 17 amino acids.

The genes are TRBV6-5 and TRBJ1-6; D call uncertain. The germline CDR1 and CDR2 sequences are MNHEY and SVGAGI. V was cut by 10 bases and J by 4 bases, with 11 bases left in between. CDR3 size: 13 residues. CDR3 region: CATLAFYNSPLHF. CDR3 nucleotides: TGTGCCACCCTAGCGTTTTATAATTCACCCCTCCACTTT.

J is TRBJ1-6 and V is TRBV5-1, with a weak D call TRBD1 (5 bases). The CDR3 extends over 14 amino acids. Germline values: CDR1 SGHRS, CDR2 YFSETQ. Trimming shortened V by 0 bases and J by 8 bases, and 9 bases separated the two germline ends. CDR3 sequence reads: CASSLGGRDSPLHF. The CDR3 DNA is TGCGCCAGCAGCTTGGGGGGCCGCGATTCACCCCTCCACTTT. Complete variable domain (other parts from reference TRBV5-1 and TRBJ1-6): KAGVTQTPRYLIKTRGQQVTLSCSPISGHRSVSWYQQTPGQGLQFLFEYFSETQRNKGNFPGRFSGRQFSNSRSEMNVSTLELGDSALYLCASSLGGRDSPLHFGNGTRLTVT.

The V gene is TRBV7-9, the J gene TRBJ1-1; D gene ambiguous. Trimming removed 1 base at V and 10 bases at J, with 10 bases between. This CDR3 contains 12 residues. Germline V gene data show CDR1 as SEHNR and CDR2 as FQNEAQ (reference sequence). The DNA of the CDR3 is TGTGCCAGCAGCTTAGACACCAGCGGAGCTTTCTTT. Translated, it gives CASSLDTSGAFF.

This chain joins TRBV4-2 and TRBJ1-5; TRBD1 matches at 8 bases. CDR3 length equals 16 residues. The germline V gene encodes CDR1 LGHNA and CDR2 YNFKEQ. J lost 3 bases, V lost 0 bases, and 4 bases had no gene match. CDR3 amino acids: CASSQEGDRTNQPQHF. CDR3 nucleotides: TGTGCCAGCAGCCAAGAGGGGGACAGGACCAATCAGCCCCAGCATTTT.